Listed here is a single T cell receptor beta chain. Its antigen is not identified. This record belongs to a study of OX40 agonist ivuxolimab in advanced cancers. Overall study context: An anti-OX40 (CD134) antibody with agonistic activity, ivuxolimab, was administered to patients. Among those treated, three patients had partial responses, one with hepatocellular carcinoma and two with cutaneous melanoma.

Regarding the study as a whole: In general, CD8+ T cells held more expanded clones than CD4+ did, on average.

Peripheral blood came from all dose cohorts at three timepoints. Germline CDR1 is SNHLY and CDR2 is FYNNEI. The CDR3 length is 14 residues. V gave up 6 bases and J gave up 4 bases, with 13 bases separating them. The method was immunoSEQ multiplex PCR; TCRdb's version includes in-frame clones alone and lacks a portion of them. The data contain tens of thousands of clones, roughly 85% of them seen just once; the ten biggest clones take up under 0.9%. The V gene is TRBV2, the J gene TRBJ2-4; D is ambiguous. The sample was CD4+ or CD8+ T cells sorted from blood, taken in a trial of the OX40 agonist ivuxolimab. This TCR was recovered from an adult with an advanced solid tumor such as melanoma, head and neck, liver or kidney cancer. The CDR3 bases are TGTGCCAGCAGCGAATTGCTTACAAAAAACATTCAGTACTTC. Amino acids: CASSELLTKNIQYF.